Listed here are 25 T cell receptor beta chains from one sample, sequenced in a study of tumor and adjacent non-tumor tissue in lung cancer. RNA was extracted from bulk tissue without any cell sorting. The library came from three nested PCR rounds adapted from ARM-PCR protocols. TCRdb itself ran the multiplex PCR reads through MiXCR, one entry per CDR3 protein. The data hold fewer than 120,000 distinct CDR3 sequences, with approximately 84% observed a single time. Input material: lung tumor tissue. These receptors were collected from an older man with non-small cell lung cancer.

Worth noting for this clonotype: At one end the junction does not follow the germline gene, possibly because of a read error. The chain is built from TRBV11-2 and TRBJ1-1, with no clear D. Germline CDR1 reads SGHAT; CDR2 reads FQNNGV. The CDR3 length is 13 residues. CDR3 loop: CASNLTGNTEVFF. The DNA for the CDR3 is TGTGCCAGCAACTTGACGGGGAACACTGAAGTTTTCTTT.

The rearrangement uses TRBV12-3 or TRBV12-4 and TRBJ2-5; TRBD1 is a possible D gene (6 bases). This CDR3 spans 12 amino acids. With 5 bases removed from V and 14 bases from J, the gap between germline ends came to 18 bases. The DNA for the CDR3 is TGTGCCAGCAGTAGTTCAGGGGAGAGCCATTACTTC. Protein sequence: CASSSSGESHYF.

This chain uses TRBV29-1 with TRBJ2-7; TRBD2 is a possible D gene (6 bases). The CDR3 covers 10 residues. V was trimmed by 0 bases and J by 9 bases, leaving 6 bases between them. Germline V gene lookup returns CDR1 SQVTM and CDR2 ANQGSEA. The CDR3 DNA is TGCAGCGTTGAAGAGGGGGGGCAGTACTTC. Residues: CSVEEGGQYF.

With respect to this clonotype: The conserved phenylalanine or tryptophan is not found at the CDR3 terminus, so this likely reflects a read error. The chain combines TRBV5-4 with TRBJ2-7, with D unclear. The length of the CDR3 is 13 residues. Germline values: CDR1 SGHNT, CDR2 YYREEE (reference sequence). In nucleotides, the CDR3 is TGTGCCGGCAGCCTTCTGGTGGCAAGGGAGCAGTACATC. Protein sequence: CAGSLLVAREQYI.

Worth noting for this clonotype: The junction shows a germline mismatch at one end, possibly a read error. V and J are TRBV12-3 or TRBV12-4 and TRBJ2-5; 10 bases map to TRBD2. The CDR3 runs 15 residues. Written as DNA, the CDR3 is TGTGCCAGCAGCAGGCTAGCGGGAGTGGTGGAGTCCCAGTATTTC. This gives the protein CASSRLAGVVESQYF.

The chain links TRBV4-2 to TRBJ2-1, with 7 bases aligning to TRBD1. Looked up from germline, CDR1 is LGHNA and CDR2 is YNFKEQ. J lost 1 base, V lost 4 bases, and 7 bases had no gene match. This CDR3 has 16 amino acids. CDR3 in DNA: TGTGCCAGCAGCCTAGTAGGGGACAGTTCCTACAATGAGCAGTTCTTC. Translation gives CASSLVGDSSYNEQFF.

This rearrangement joins TRBV5-6 to TRBJ1-1; D is possibly TRBD1 (6 bases). The V and J ends lost 7 bases and 0 bases respectively, with 19 bases between them. The CDR3 has 16 residues. Germline CDR1 and CDR2: SGHDT and YYEEEE. This CDR3 is CASYQPGTRMNTEAFF. CDR3 DNA: TGTGCCAGCTACCAGCCCGGGACACGGATGAACACTGAAGCTTTCTTT.

To note about this clonotype: With a much larger clone just one base away, this may be a read error. The chain joins TRBV6-1 to TRBJ1-2, with a weak D call TRBD1 (5 bases). CDR1 is MNHNS, CDR2 SASEGT, per germline. The CDR3 sequence is 15 residues long. The CDR3 sequence is CDSSDRDGANYGYTF. CDR3 sequence (DNA): TGTGACAGCAGTGATAGGGACGGAGCTAACTATGGCTACACCTTC.

Remarks on this clonotype: One end of the junction varies from germline; a read error may be responsible. V is TRBV29-1 and J is TRBJ2-3; 9 bases align to TRBD1. Germline V gene data show CDR1 as SQVTM and CDR2 as ANQGSEA. This CDR3 is built from 17 residues. This CDR3 reads CSLLTYMTGGDTDTKYF. The CDR3 DNA reads as TGCAGCTTACTCACATATATGACAGGGGGGGACACAGATACGAAGTATTTT.

The V gene is TRBV11-2, the J gene TRBJ2-1; 7 nucleotides align to TRBD2. Germline CDR1 and CDR2: SGHAT and FQNNGV. The CDR3 is 15 residues long. J lost 2 bases, V lost 5 bases, and 6 bases had no gene match. The CDR3 DNA reads as TGTGCCAGCAGCCGGACTAGTTGGACCTACAATGAGCAGTTCTTC. As protein: CASSRTSWTYNEQFF.

The chain employs TRBV10-3 and TRBJ2-1; D remains ambiguous. Germline loops: CDR1 ENHRY, CDR2 SYGVKD. The CDR3 contains 16 residues. Trimming removed 4 bases from V and 6 bases from J, with 19 bases in between. Written as DNA, the CDR3 is TGTGCCATCAGTGTAGATAGGGCAGGCCCCCTCAATGAGCAGTTCTTC. Amino acid sequence: CAISVDRAGPLNEQFF.

As regards this clonotype: The junction and the germline gene differ at one end; a read error may be behind it. The chain combines TRBV29-1 with TRBJ1-2, with D unresolved. The CDR3 sequence is 17 residues long. CDR1 and CDR2 from the germline V gene are SQVTM and ANQGSEA. The CDR3 bases are TGCAGCGTTGAAGAGTACGTTCAGGTCCATATTAACTATGGCTATACCTTC. Protein: CSVEEYVQVHINYGYTF. The entire variable domain, with the rest obtained from reference TRBV29-1 and TRBJ1-2, is as follows: SAVISQKPSRDICQRGTSLTIQCQVDSQVTMMFWYRQQPGQSLTLIATANQGSEATYESGFVIDKFPISRPNLTFSTLTVSNMSPEDSSIYLCSVEEYVQVHINYGYTFGSGTRLTVV.

Details on this clonotype: The junction departs from germline at one end; a sequencing error may be responsible. This chain links TRBV10-3 with TRBJ1-2, with no clear D. From germline, CDR1 is ENHRY and CDR2 SYGVKD. The CDR3 has 14 amino acids. CDR3 sequence: CATSGESDFSGCTF. In DNA, the CDR3 is TGTGCCACCAGTGGGGAGTCAGATTTCAGTGGCTGCACCTTC.

This sequence joins TRBV5-6 and TRBJ2-7, with D perhaps matching TRBD1 or TRBD2 (5 bases each). CDR3 size: 12 residues. V lost 7 bases and J 3 bases, leaving 11 bases between the germline ends. In germline, CDR1 is SGHDT, CDR2 YYEEEE. DNA for the CDR3: TGTGCCAGCGAACTAGGGGTCTACGAGCAGTACTTC. This gives the protein CASELGVYEQYF.

The rearrangement links TRBV11-1 to TRBJ2-7, with D perhaps matching TRBD1 (5 bases). This CDR3 comprises 14 residues. The V end was cut by 9 bases, the J end by 3 bases, with 18 bases between. The germline gives CDR1 SGHAT, CDR2 FQDESV (reference sequence). CDR3 bases: TGTGCCAGGCAACCTCCTGGACAAAGCTACGAGCAGTACTTC. It yields the protein CARQPPGQSYEQYF.

About this clonotype: The CDR3 end shows no conserved phenylalanine or tryptophan, and so a read error is likely. The V and J genes are TRBV7-9 and TRBJ1-6; D call uncertain. There are 20 residues in the CDR3. Germline loops: CDR1 SEHNR, CDR2 FQNEAQ (reference sequence). CDR3 coding DNA: TGTGCCAGCAGCGTAGCCACCGGTTTCCCATATAGTTCCTATAATTCACCCCTCCACTCT. Protein: CASSVATGFPYSSYNSPLHS.

Concerning this clonotype itself: A junction boundary mismatches the germline segment, possibly from a read error. CDR3 in amino acids: CASSPGLDANTIYF. Here the CDR3 DNA reads TGTGCCAGCAGTCCGGGGCTTGACGCAAACACCATATATTTC. The V gene is TRBV12-3 or TRBV12-4, the J gene TRBJ1-3; D might be TRBD1 (5 bases). The CDR3 covers 14 residues.

For this clonotype: In this CDR3 the conserved last residue, phenylalanine or tryptophan, is missing, so a read error is likely. The chain has TRBV12-3 or TRBV12-4 and TRBJ2-5; D remains ambiguous. The CDR3 loop spans 14 amino acids. Trimming took 3 bases from V and 2 from J, leaving 10 bases between them. CDR3 bases: TGTGCCAGCAGTTTTAGGTATAGACAAGAGACCCAGTACTCC. Protein product: CASSFRYRQETQYS.

With regard to this clonotype: One end of the junction fails to match germline, which may point to a read error. The chain employs TRBV5-4 and TRBJ2-1, with D hard to call. The CDR3 length is 14 residues. Germline loops: CDR1 SGHNT, CDR2 YYREEE (reference sequence). The DNA of the CDR3 is TGTGCCAGCATATTGTTGGGCTACTACGATGAGCAGTTCTTC. Its protein is CASILLGYYDEQFF.

This clonotype was recorded only once. At one end, the junction sequence differs from germline, possibly due to a read error. The chain combines TRBV5-1 with TRBJ2-3; D is perhaps TRBD2 (6 bases). The V gene's germline CDR1 is SGHRS and CDR2 YFSETQ. The CDR3 covers 16 residues. The CDR3 reads CARSRGLAPDTYTQYF. CDR3 in DNA: TGCGCCAGGAGCCGTGGGCTAGCGCCTGACACATATACGCAGTATTTT.

The chain has TRBV11-3 and TRBJ1-2; unclear D gene. Between the trimmed V and J ends, which lost 6 bases and 11 bases, there was a span of 16 bases. CDR1 SGHNT and CDR2 YENEEA come from the germline V gene. The CDR3 consists of 12 residues. For the CDR3, the DNA is TGTGCCAGCAGTCCGGGTGCCTATGTATACACCTTC. Translated, it gives CASSPGAYVYTF. The variable domain in full, with the rest retrieved from reference TRBV11-3 and TRBJ1-2, is EAGVVQSPRYKIIEKKQPVAFWCNPISGHNTLYWYLQNLGQGPELLIRYENEEAVDDSQLPKDRFSAERLKGVDSTLKIQPAELGDSAVYLCASSPGAYVYTFGSGTRLTVV.

To note about this clonotype: At one end, the junction sequence differs from germline, possibly due to a read error. CDR3 sequence: CASSFRDTQNALF. The CDR3 DNA is TGTGCCAGCAGTTTTAGGGACACACAGAATGCTTTGTTT. The genes are TRBV12-3 or TRBV12-4 and TRBJ1-1; possible D gene TRBD1, 6 bases. This CDR3 is built from 13 residues.

By its share, this clonotype is large. This sequence joins TRBV11-2 and TRBJ2-5, with TRBD2 identical over 11 bases. The CDR3 is 15 amino acids. Germline V gene lookup returns CDR1 SGHAT and CDR2 FQNNGV. V lost 5 bases, J lost 7 bases, and 9 bases stayed unmatched. The chain's CDR3 is CASSISPGTSGTQYF. In DNA form, the CDR3 reads TGTGCCAGCAGCATTAGCCCCGGGACTAGCGGGACCCAGTACTTC.

For this clonotype: At one of its ends the junction is not consistent with the germline gene, which may arise from a read error. The V call is TRBV29-1, the J call TRBJ1-1; no definite D call. This CDR3 has 13 residues. Germline CDR1 is SQVTM and CDR2 is ANQGSEA. CDR3 in DNA: TGCAGCGTTAAAGTAATGACGAACACTGAAGCTTTATTT. It codes for CSVKVMTNTEALF.

Of note for this clonotype: This could be a read error, since a much larger clone is one nucleotide away. The chain recombines TRBV29-1 with TRBJ2-4; maybe TRBD2 (7 bases). CDR1 is SQVTM, CDR2 ANQGSEA, per germline. The CDR3 sequence is 15 residues long. The CDR3, as DNA: TGCACCGTTGCCCCGATCGGGGGGCGGGCAAACATTCAGTACTTC. Protein product: CTVAPIGGRANIQYF.